The 18 T cell receptor beta chains below all came from one sample that was sequenced in a study of blood T cell repertoires in COVID-19. Profiling relied on immunoSEQ multiplex PCR, and the TCRdb table lists in-frame clones only, not all of them. Of about 210,000 clones listed, 84% are singletons. The sequenced sample consisted of peripheral blood. These receptor sequences come from a man in his forties or fifties who had recovered from COVID-19.

V and J are TRBV7-8 and TRBJ2-5; 9 positions agree with TRBD2. The CDR3 has 16 residues. Per the germline V gene, CDR1 is SGHVS and CDR2 is FQNEAQ. V lost 7 bases, J lost 5 bases, and 14 bases stayed unmatched. CDR3 nucleotide sequence: TGTGCCAGCACAACCTCGGTAGCGGGGGCGGGGGAGACCCAGTACTTC. This encodes CASTTSVAGAGETQYF. The full variable domain, its missing parts supplied by reference TRBV7-8 and TRBJ2-5, is GAGVSQSPRYKVAKRGQDVALRCDPISGHVSLFWYQQALGQGPEFLTYFQNEAQLDKSGLPSDRFFAERPEGSVSTLKIQRTQQEDSAVYLCASTTSVAGAGETQYFGPGTRLLVL.

CDR3 sequence reads: CASSGGSQETQYF. The CDR3 DNA reads as TGTGCCAGCTCGGGTGGCAGCCAAGAGACCCAGTACTTC. The rearrangement joins TRBV11-2 to TRBJ2-5; D gene uncertain. Germline assignment: CDR1 SGHAT and CDR2 FQNNGV. CDR3 length: 13 residues. V was clipped by 8 bases and J by 1 base, with 11 bases between them.

The rearrangement uses TRBV11-2 and TRBJ1-6; D is possibly TRBD1 (5 bases). Germline-derived CDR1 and CDR2 are SGHAT and FQNNGV. V was shortened by 4 bases and J by 0 bases, with 10 bases between the two germline ends. The CDR3 is 16 residues long. CDR3 coding DNA: TGTGCCAGCAGCTCTTTCGGGGGCTCCTATAATTCACCCCTCCACTTT. It yields the protein CASSSFGGSYNSPLHF.

This clone was picked up a small number of times. The chain is built from TRBV19 and TRBJ1-2, with 7 bases aligning to TRBD1. The germline V gene has CDR1 LNHDA and CDR2 SQIVND (reference sequence). This CDR3 has 15 residues. The junction had 6 bases not matched to a gene; V was cut back by 5 bases and J by 0 bases. The DNA of the CDR3 is TGTGCCAGTAGTTCCTGGGACAGTACTAACTATGGCTACACCTTC. Amino acid sequence: CASSSWDSTNYGYTF.

V gene TRBV10-3 combines with J gene TRBJ1-2, with 10 bases that match TRBD1. The germline V gene has CDR1 ENHRY and CDR2 SYGVKD. J lost 2 bases, V lost 10 bases, and 7 bases had no gene match. The CDR3 extends over 14 amino acids. The CDR3 DNA follows: TGTGCCAGCGGGACAGGGGACCTAAACTATGGCTACACCTTC. Its translation: CASGTGDLNYGYTF.

This clone has only one observation. The chain combines TRBV9 with TRBJ2-7; 10 nucleotides align to TRBD1. Germline V CDR1 and CDR2: SGDLS, YYNGEE. The CDR3 extends over 17 amino acids. Germline trimming cut 4 bases from V and 0 bases from J; bases unmatched to any gene: 10. Here the CDR3 DNA reads TGTGCCAGCAGCCCCCGGATTGGGGACAGGGGCTCCTACGAGCAGTACTTC. The encoded protein is CASSPRIGDRGSYEQYF.

This chain connects TRBV5-1 to TRBJ1-2, with unresolved D. This CDR3 comprises 13 residues. V lost 5 bases and J lost 4, with 12 bases in between. From germline, CDR1 is SGHRS and CDR2 YFSETQ. The CDR3 here is CASSSDGGYGYTF. CDR3 DNA sequence: TGCGCCAGCAGTTCCGACGGAGGCTATGGCTACACCTTC. The full variable domain, completed using reference TRBV5-1 and TRBJ1-2, is KAGVTQTPRYLIKTRGQQVTLSCSPISGHRSVSWYQQTPGQGLQFLFEYFSETQRNKGNFPGRFSGRQFSNSRSEMNVSTLELGDSALYLCASSSDGGYGYTFGSGTRLTVV.

The chain combines TRBV6-2 or TRBV6-3 with TRBJ1-5; D may be TRBD1 (6 bases). This CDR3 has 14 residues. V lost 7 bases to trimming and J lost 4 bases, with 14 bases between them. Germline CDR1 and CDR2: MNHEY and SVGEGT. The DNA for the CDR3 is TGTGCCAGCAACCCGGGGGCTGCAAATCAGCCCCAGCATTTT. Protein product: CASNPGAANQPQHF.

The CDR3 DNA reads as TGTGCCAGCAGTAGTTCGCGGGAGACCCAGTACTTC. This translates into CASSSSRETQYF. The chain uses TRBV14 and TRBJ2-5; D is ambiguous. The CDR3 has 12 amino acids. Trimming pared 6 bases from V and 5 bases from J, leaving 10 bases between. Germline CDR1 and CDR2: SGHDN and FVKESK. Together with reference TRBV14 and TRBJ2-5, the CDR3 gives the full variable domain: EAGVTQFPSHSVIEKGQTVTLRCDPISGHDNLYWYRRVMGKEIKFLLHFVKESKQDESGMPNNRFLAERTGGTYSTLKVQPAELEDSGVYFCASSSSRETQYFGPGTRLLVL.

This clone was recorded a few times. This chain uses TRBV7-9 with TRBJ1-1; no firm D call. Germline CDR1 is SEHNR and CDR2 is FQNEAQ (reference sequence). The CDR3 is made up of 13 amino acids. V lost 6 bases and J 2 bases, leaving 10 bases between the germline ends. CDR3 loop: CASRQDGNTEAFF. The CDR3 DNA follows: TGTGCCAGCAGGCAGGATGGCAACACTGAAGCTTTCTTT.

This chain uses TRBV15 with TRBJ2-2; the match to TRBD2 covers 7 bases. Germline V gene data show CDR1 as LNHNV and CDR2 as YYDKDF (reference sequence). This CDR3 has 15 residues. Losses at the gene ends were 4 bases for V and 0 bases for J; bases not matched to a gene: 2. CDR3 sequence reads: CATSMGLSNTGELFF. CDR3 in DNA: TGTGCCACCAGCATGGGACTATCGAACACCGGGGAGCTGTTTTTT.

The genes are TRBV6-2 or TRBV6-3 and TRBJ2-7; perhaps TRBD1 as D (6 bases). With 2 bases removed from V and 2 bases from J, the gap between germline ends came to 7 bases. Germline V gene lookup returns CDR1 MNHEY and CDR2 SVGEGT. The CDR3 is 13 amino acids. The CDR3 loop reads CASSYRDTYEQYF. As DNA, the CDR3 is TGTGCCAGCAGTTACCGGGACACCTACGAGCAGTACTTC.

The chain recombines TRBV29-1 with TRBJ2-7; 7 bases agree with TRBD1. CDR1 is SQVTM and CDR2 is ANQGSEA in the germline V gene. The CDR3 covers 18 residues. Trimming took 8 bases from V and 6 from J; bases not matched to a gene: 28. The CDR3 sequence is CSLSQGSPERTRCGEQYF. Here the CDR3 DNA reads TGCAGCCTCTCACAGGGGTCTCCTGAACGGACTCGATGCGGCGAGCAGTACTTC.

The CDR3 loop reads CASSLAFAQGGGYGYTF. The CDR3, as DNA: TGTGCCAGCAGCTTAGCGTTCGCCCAAGGAGGAGGGTATGGCTACACCTTC. The chain joins TRBV7-8 to TRBJ1-2, with no clear D. V shed 0 bases and J shed 5 bases, with 19 bases lying between them. Germline V gene lookup returns CDR1 SGHVS and CDR2 FQNEAQ. This CDR3 region has 17 residues.

The chain recombines TRBV7-9 with TRBJ2-1; 8 nucleotides match TRBD2. The CDR3 has 16 amino acids. Germline V gives CDR1 SEHNR, CDR2 FQNEAQ (reference sequence). J lost 2 bases, V lost 5 bases, and 8 bases had no gene match. This CDR3 reads CASSRRAGGPYNEQFF. DNA of the CDR3: TGTGCCAGCAGCCGGCGTGCGGGAGGTCCCTACAATGAGCAGTTCTTC.

The CDR3 sequence: CASSLVYDRGAYEQYF. The DNA of the CDR3 is TGTGCCAGCAGCTTAGTCTATGACAGGGGGGCCTACGAGCAGTACTTC. This chain connects TRBV7-9 to TRBJ2-7; 9 positions match TRBD1. With V trimmed by 1 base and J by 2 bases, 6 bases remained unmatched. The germline V gene has CDR1 SEHNR and CDR2 FQNEAQ (reference sequence). The CDR3 covers 16 residues.

V gene TRBV7-2 combines with J gene TRBJ2-3, with 8 nucleotides matching TRBD2. Trimming cost V 2 bases and J 0 bases; bases outside gene matches: 4. In germline, CDR1 is SGHTA, CDR2 FQGNSA. CDR3 size: 16 residues. The CDR3 spells CASSLWRGASTDTQYF. CDR3 nucleotides: TGTGCCAGCAGCTTATGGCGGGGGGCCAGCACAGATACGCAGTATTTT.

The chain links TRBV5-4 to TRBJ2-7; D may be TRBD1 (5 bases). The germline V and J ends were trimmed by 4 bases and 3 bases, with 14 bases remaining between them. The germline V gene encodes CDR1 SGHNT and CDR2 YYREEE (reference sequence). There are 14 residues in the CDR3. DNA for the CDR3: TGTGCCAGCAGCCCCTCCGGTGACAGCTACGAGCAGTACTTC. This gives the protein CASSPSGDSYEQYF.